This TCR beta chain was captured in a study of T cell responses to AZD1222 COVID-19 vaccine. The CDR3 consists of 13 residues. CDR1 and CDR2 from the germline V gene are SNHLY and FYNNEI. Trimming took 6 bases from V and 6 from J; bases not matched to a gene: 6. Findings and caveats of the study: Regions 160-218 and 743-854 held dominance among vaccine-associated CD4 TCRs, which spanned spike. Females made up more of the donors, who were largely white British, and clonal diversity may have come out too low. Among AZD1222 vaccinees, only five or six were seropositive at baseline. Scientists sampled the repertoires only once the peak T cell response had passed.

Generated by immunoSEQ multiplex PCR, the TCRdb table keeps only in-frame clones and is missing some. This repertoire shows around 150,000 clones, over 75% found once; its top ten account for 4.3%. Remarks on this clone: Its matching antigen is unknown.

The sequenced sample was peripheral blood, obtained 28 days after the second AZD1222 dose. The receptor was isolated from an adult who received the AZD1222 COVID-19 vaccine. The V call is TRBV2, the J call TRBJ1-2, with 8 bases identical to TRBD1. The CDR3 DNA follows: TGTGCCAGCAGGCAGGGGGCGGCGGATGGCTACACCTTC. As protein: CASRQGAADGYTF.